This TCR beta chain is from a study of beta chain features in type 1 diabetes. Broader study findings: All four CD4+ subsets of Type 1 diabetes patients contained TCRB CDR3s that were moderately but significantly shorter.

Heparinised blood was drawn once per donor, averaging approximately 0.12 L. Germline CDR1 ENHRY, CDR2 SYGVKD. The CDR3 is 17 amino acids. The V segment lost 0 bases and the J segment 3 bases; nucleotides outside the gene matches: 10. The investigators reverse transcribed all of the isolated RNA, so they sequenced expressed TCRB transcripts. The average read count of naive, central memory and regulatory T cell samples was approximately 3.5 million. TCRdb's copy holds only in-frame clones and misses some; the assay was immunoSEQ multiplex PCR. The sample consists of about 370,000 clones, over 8.5% of them appearing once. Concerning this clone itself: The antigen remains unidentified. This sample also contains other DNA sequences that code for the same CDR3.

This sequence joins TRBV10-3 and TRBJ2-7; 8 nucleotides agree with TRBD2. Sequenced material: central memory CD4+ T cells from blood. This receptor was identified in a man aged 25-45 years with type 1 diabetes. This CDR3 reads CAISESSLAGPNYEQYF. The CDR3 coding sequence is TGTGCCATCAGTGAGTCGAGCTTAGCGGGACCTAACTACGAGCAGTACTTC.